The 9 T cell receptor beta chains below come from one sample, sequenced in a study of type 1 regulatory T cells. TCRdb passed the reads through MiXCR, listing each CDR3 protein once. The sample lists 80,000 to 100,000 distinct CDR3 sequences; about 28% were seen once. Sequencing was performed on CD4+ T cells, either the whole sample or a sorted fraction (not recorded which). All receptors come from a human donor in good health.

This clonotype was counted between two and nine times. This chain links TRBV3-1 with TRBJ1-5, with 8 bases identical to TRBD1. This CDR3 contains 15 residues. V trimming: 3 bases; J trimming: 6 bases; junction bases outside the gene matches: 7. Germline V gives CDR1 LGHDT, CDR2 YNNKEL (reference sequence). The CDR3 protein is CASSQGAGGSQPQHF. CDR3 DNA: TGTGCCAGCAGCCAGGGAGCAGGGGGCAGTCAGCCCCAGCATTTT.

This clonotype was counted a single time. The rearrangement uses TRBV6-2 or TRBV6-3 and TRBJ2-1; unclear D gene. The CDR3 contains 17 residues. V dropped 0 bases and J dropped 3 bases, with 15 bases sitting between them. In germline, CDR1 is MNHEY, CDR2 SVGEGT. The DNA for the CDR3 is TGTGCCAGCAGTTACTCGATGAGGAAAGCTCTCTACAATGAGCAGTTCTTC. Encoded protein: CASSYSMRKALYNEQFF.

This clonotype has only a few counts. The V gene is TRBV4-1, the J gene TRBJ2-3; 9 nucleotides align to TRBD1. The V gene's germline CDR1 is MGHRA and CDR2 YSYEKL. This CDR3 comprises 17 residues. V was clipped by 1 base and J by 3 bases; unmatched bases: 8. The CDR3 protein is CASSQVPGTGLTDTQYF. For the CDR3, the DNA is TGCGCCAGCAGCCAAGTCCCAGGGACAGGGCTGACAGATACGCAGTATTTT.

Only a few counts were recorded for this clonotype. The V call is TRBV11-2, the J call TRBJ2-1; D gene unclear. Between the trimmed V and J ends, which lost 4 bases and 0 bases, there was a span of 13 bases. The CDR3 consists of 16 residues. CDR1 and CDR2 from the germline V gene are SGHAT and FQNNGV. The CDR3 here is CASSSGSLSSYNEQFF. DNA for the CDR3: TGTGCCAGCAGCTCCGGGTCGTTGAGCTCCTACAATGAGCAGTTCTTC.

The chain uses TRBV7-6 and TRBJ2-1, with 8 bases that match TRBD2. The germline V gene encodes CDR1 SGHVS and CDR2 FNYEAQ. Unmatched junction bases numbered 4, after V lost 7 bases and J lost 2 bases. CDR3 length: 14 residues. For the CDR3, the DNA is TGTGCCAGCAACCTCGGGAGGGCCTACAATGAGCAGTTCTTC. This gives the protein CASNLGRAYNEQFF.

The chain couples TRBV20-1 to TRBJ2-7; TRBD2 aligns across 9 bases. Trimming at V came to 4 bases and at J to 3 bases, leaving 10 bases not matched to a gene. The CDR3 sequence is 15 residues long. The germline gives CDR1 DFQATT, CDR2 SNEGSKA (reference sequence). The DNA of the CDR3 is TGCAGTGCTACTTCCGGGACTAGCACCGACTACGAGCAGTACTTC. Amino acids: CSATSGTSTDYEQYF.

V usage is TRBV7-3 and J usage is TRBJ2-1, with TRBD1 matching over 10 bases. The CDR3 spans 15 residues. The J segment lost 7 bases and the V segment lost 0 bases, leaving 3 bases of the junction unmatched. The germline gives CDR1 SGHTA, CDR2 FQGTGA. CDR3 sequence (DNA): TGTGCCAGCAGCTTAACTAGGGACAGGGGAAATGAGCAGTTCTTC. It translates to CASSLTRDRGNEQFF.

DNA of the CDR3: TGCAGTGCCTCCTTCCAGCTATCTTACGAGCAGTACTTC. Translated, it gives CSASFQLSYEQYF. The chain is built from TRBV20-1 and TRBJ2-7; D unresolved. The V and J ends lost 6 bases and 4 bases respectively, with 16 bases between them. The CDR3 runs to 13 residues. CDR1 DFQATT and CDR2 SNEGSKA come from the germline V gene (reference sequence).

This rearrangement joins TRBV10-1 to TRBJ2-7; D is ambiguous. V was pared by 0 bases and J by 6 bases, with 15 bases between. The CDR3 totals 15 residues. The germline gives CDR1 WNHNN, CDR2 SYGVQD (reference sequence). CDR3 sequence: CASSESASSSSEQYF. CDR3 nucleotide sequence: TGCGCCAGCAGTGAGTCAGCCAGCTCGAGCAGCGAGCAGTACTTC.